This entry lists 26 T cell receptor beta chains sequenced from one sample in a study of long-term antiretroviral therapy in people with HIV. A v3.0 immunoSEQ assay was performed at survey level. Libraries were prepared by immunoSEQ multiplex PCR; TCRdb keeps only in-frame clonotypes and omits some of them. Of roughly 25,000 clones in the sample, more than 80% were seen once. The specimen was unsorted PBMCs, collected 7.6 years after starting antiretroviral therapy. These receptor sequences come from a woman between 40 and 50 years old with HIV.

This clone was seen more than once but under ten times. This chain joins TRBV19 and TRBJ2-3, with 7 bases that match TRBD1. J gave up 1 base and V 1 base, and 5 bases lay outside the gene matches. The germline V gene has CDR1 LNHDA and CDR2 SQIVND (reference sequence). The length of the CDR3 is 16 residues. CDR3 loop: CASSIVGTVRTDTQYF. In DNA form, the CDR3 reads TGTGCCAGTAGTATAGTGGGGACAGTTCGCACAGATACGCAGTATTTT.

This clone was counted between two and nine times. The junction differs from germline at one of its ends, possibly a read error. This rearrangement joins TRBV4-1 to TRBJ2-7; the D gene is possibly TRBD1 (5 bases). This CDR3 is 12 amino acids long. Looked up from germline, CDR1 is MGHRA and CDR2 is YSYEKL. The CDR3 DNA reads as TGCGCCAGCAGCCAAGAGAAGGGGAAAGCAAGCTTC. This sequence encodes CASSQEKGKASF.

This clone was seen once. The CDR3 region is CASSLDPRNEQFF. DNA of the CDR3: TGTGCCAGCAGCTTAGACCCCCGGAATGAGCAGTTCTTC. This chain uses TRBV11-2 with TRBJ2-1; D is unclear. Germline CDR1 is SGHAT and CDR2 is FQNNGV. The CDR3 is 13 amino acids. Trimming stripped 0 bases from V and 7 bases from J, with 7 bases between.

The gene calls are TRBV7-9 and TRBJ1-2, with 10 bases that match TRBD1. The CDR3 covers 16 residues. The V segment lost 1 base and the J segment 10 bases; nucleotides outside the gene matches: 12. Germline V gene lookup returns CDR1 SEHNR and CDR2 FQNEAQ (reference sequence). The DNA for the CDR3 is TGTGCCAGCAGCTTAGAGCCTCGGACAGGGGGGTACGACTACACCTTC. Translating gives CASSLEPRTGGYDYTF.

The CDR3, as DNA: TGTGCCAACCCTAGCGGAGTTCGGATCACTGAAGCTTTCTTT. It codes for CANPSGVRITEAFF. The rearrangement uses TRBV10-3 and TRBJ1-1; no clear D. The CDR3 is made up of 14 amino acids. The V and J ends lost 10 bases and 4 bases respectively, with 19 bases between them. Germline V lookup: CDR1 ENHRY, CDR2 SYGVKD.

The rearrangement uses TRBV15 and TRBJ2-1; 8 bases agree with TRBD2. V gave up 3 bases and J gave up 3 bases; unmatched junction bases: 10. The CDR3 has 17 residues. CDR1 LNHNV and CDR2 YYDKDF come from the germline V gene (reference sequence). The CDR3 loop reads CATSRGAGGPFYNEQFF. CDR3 bases: TGTGCCACCAGCAGGGGGGCGGGGGGCCCATTCTACAATGAGCAGTTCTTC.

This clone turned up a few times. This chain uses TRBV30 with TRBJ2-4; D unresolved. CDR1 and CDR2 (germline): GTSNPN, SVGIG (reference sequence). The CDR3 is made up of 15 amino acids. Trimming removed 2 bases from V and 0 bases from J, with 11 bases in between. CDR3 coding DNA: TGTGCCTGGAGTATCTCGGATGTAGCCAAAAACATTCAGTACTTC. This translates into CAWSISDVAKNIQYF.

This chain links TRBV7-9 with TRBJ2-3; D may be TRBD1 (5 bases). Per germline, CDR1 SEHNR and CDR2 FQNEAQ (reference sequence). V lost 1 base and J 0 bases, leaving 8 bases between the germline ends. There are 15 residues in the CDR3. Here the CDR3 DNA reads TGTGCCAGCAGCTTAGGACAGCTTAGCACAGATACGCAGTATTTT. This gives the protein CASSLGQLSTDTQYF.

The chain joins TRBV21-1 to TRBJ1-2; the table gives TRBD1 as D, unverified against the DNA. TRBV21-1 is described as a pseudogene. The CDR3 length is 15 residues. Here the CDR3 DNA reads TGTGCCAGCAGCGACCGTTCAGGGGAAGCGGATGGCTACACCTTC. It specifies CASSDRSGEADGYTF.

The gene calls are TRBV7-2 and TRBJ1-1, with unresolved D. V was cut by 3 bases and J by 5 bases, with 13 bases left in between. The CDR3 runs to 14 residues. Germline V gene sequence: CDR1 SGHTA, CDR2 FQGNSA. The CDR3 sequence is CASSFGDLRTEAFF. The CDR3 nucleotides are TGTGCCAGCAGCTTCGGGGATTTACGGACTGAAGCTTTCTTT.

The chain has TRBV6-5 and TRBJ2-2, with no clear D. Trimming left V 4 bases short and J 3 bases short, with 9 bases between. The CDR3 consists of 14 residues. CDR1 is MNHEY and CDR2 is SVGAGI in the germline V gene. CDR3 in DNA: TGTGCCAGCAGTTCGTCAGGATACACCGGGGAGCTGTTTTTT. Amino acids: CASSSSGYTGELFF.

The chain combines TRBV7-8 with TRBJ2-3; maybe TRBD2 (7 bases). CDR1 is SGHVS, CDR2 FQNEAQ, per germline. This CDR3 has 17 amino acids. The V and J ends lost 4 bases and 3 bases respectively, with 20 bases between them. Here the CDR3 DNA reads TGTGCCAGCAGCTCTGCCTTAGGGGGGGGGCGGACAGATACGCAGTATTTT. Amino acid sequence: CASSSALGGGRTDTQYF. Supplemented by reference TRBV7-8 and TRBJ2-3, the full variable domain reads GAGVSQSPRYKVAKRGQDVALRCDPISGHVSLFWYQQALGQGPEFLTYFQNEAQLDKSGLPSDRFFAERPEGSVSTLKIQRTQQEDSAVYLCASSSALGGGRTDTQYFGPGTRLTVL.

This chain connects TRBV30 to TRBJ1-2, with 12 bases matching TRBD1. Germline V gene data show CDR1 as GTSNPN and CDR2 as SVGIG (reference sequence). The CDR3 contains 15 residues. V was pared by 0 bases and J by 8 bases, with 7 bases of the junction left unmatched. CDR3 amino acids: CAWSVWDRGLEGYTF. CDR3 sequence (DNA): TGTGCCTGGAGTGTATGGGACAGGGGGCTTGAGGGCTACACCTTC.

The chain recombines TRBV5-8 with TRBJ2-1; 7 positions agree with TRBD1. The germline V gene has CDR1 SGHTS and CDR2 YDEGEE. After removal of 1 base from V and 7 bases from J, the junction contained 14 bases not matched to a gene. This CDR3 contains 17 residues. CDR3 in DNA: TGTGCCAGCAGCTTGTGGGAGACAGGGCGAACTACAAATGAGCAGTTCTTC. Translation gives CASSLWETGRTTNEQFF.

The chain joins TRBV19 to TRBJ2-7; no firm D call. Germline CDR1 reads LNHDA; CDR2 reads SQIVND (reference sequence). The CDR3 has 11 amino acids. Trimming shortened V by 3 bases and J by 7 bases, and 7 bases separated the two germline ends. This chain's CDR3 is CASSISSEQYF. The DNA of the CDR3 is TGTGCCAGTAGTATCAGCTCGGAGCAGTACTTC. Supplemented by reference TRBV19 and TRBJ2-7, the full variable domain reads DGGITQSPKYLFRKEGQNVTLSCEQNLNHDAMYWYRQDPGQGLRLIYYSQIVNDFQKGDIAEGYSVSREKKESFPLTVTSAQKNPTAFYLCASSISSEQYFGPGTRLTVT.

This chain joins TRBV9 and TRBJ1-5; no reliable D call. Germline assignment: CDR1 SGDLS and CDR2 YYNGEE. There are 14 residues in the CDR3. The V gene lost 4 bases and the J gene lost 7 bases, with 15 bases spanning the gap. The CDR3 nucleotides are TGTGCCAGCAGCCCAGGACCAGGTATCCAGCCCCAGCATTTT. Its translation: CASSPGPGIQPQHF.

Only one count was recorded for this clone. The chain combines TRBV18 with TRBJ1-6; D gene unclear. The CDR3 sequence is 14 residues long. Between the trimmed V and J ends, which lost 3 bases and 9 bases, there was a span of 12 bases. CDR1 and CDR2 (germline): KGHSH, LQKENI. CDR3 nucleotides: TGTGCCAGCTCACCTGGGGAACCGGGTTCACCCCTCCACTTT. It translates to CASSPGEPGSPLHF.

This rearrangement joins TRBV9 to TRBJ2-3; 7 bases line up with TRBD2. Trimming removed 0 bases from V and 3 bases from J; junction bases left unmatched: 4. Germline CDR1 is SGDLS and CDR2 is YYNGEE. The CDR3 contains 15 residues. Here the CDR3 reads CASSVGLAATDTQYF. In nucleotides, the CDR3 is TGTGCCAGCAGCGTAGGGCTAGCGGCGACAGATACGCAGTATTTT.

This chain's CDR3 is CASSADRGPYGYTF. DNA of the CDR3: TGTGCCAGCAGTGCTGACAGGGGGCCCTATGGCTACACCTTC. V usage is TRBV6-5 and J usage is TRBJ1-2; TRBD1 agrees at 10 bases. Germline-derived CDR1 and CDR2 are MNHEY and SVGAGI. CDR3 length: 14 amino acids. Unmatched junction bases numbered 4, after V lost 5 bases and J lost 4 bases.

The V gene is TRBV29-1, the J gene TRBJ1-2; D gene ambiguous. This CDR3 is built from 13 residues. Deletions cut 4 bases from V and 1 base from J, with 10 bases between. Germline CDR1 SQVTM, CDR2 ANQGSEA. CDR3 in DNA: TGCAGCGTTGCTAGGCCCCTTAACTATGGCTACACCTTC. This sequence encodes CSVARPLNYGYTF. Full variable domain (rest looked up from reference TRBV29-1 and TRBJ1-2): SAVISQKPSRDICQRGTSLTIQCQVDSQVTMMFWYRQQPGQSLTLIATANQGSEATYESGFVIDKFPISRPNLTFSTLTVSNMSPEDSSIYLCSVARPLNYGYTFGSGTRLTVV.

The V call is TRBV30, the J call TRBJ1-1; D is unclear. V was clipped by 0 bases and J by 5 bases, with 13 bases between them. Germline V gene data show CDR1 as GTSNPN and CDR2 as SVGIG (reference sequence). The CDR3 has 14 residues. The CDR3: CAWSVLGRGTEAFF. CDR3 coding DNA: TGTGCCTGGAGTGTACTGGGGAGAGGAACTGAAGCTTTCTTT.

This chain connects TRBV5-5 to TRBJ1-5; no reliable D call. In germline, CDR1 is SGHKS, CDR2 YYEKEE (reference sequence). The CDR3 is 14 amino acids. Between the trimmed V and J ends, which lost 0 bases and 5 bases, there was a span of 9 bases. In nucleotides, the CDR3 is TGTGCCAGCAGCTTGGAAGGGTCCGATCAGCCCCAGCATTTT. Its protein product is CASSLEGSDQPQHF.

The V call is TRBV19, the J call TRBJ2-1; 14 bases map to TRBD2. The V gene end was trimmed by 6 bases and the J gene end by 1 base; junction bases not matched to a gene: 11. CDR1 and CDR2 (germline): LNHDA, SQIVND (reference sequence). The CDR3 length is 19 residues. The CDR3 is CASRNYGTSGGLSYNEQFF. Written as DNA, the CDR3 is TGTGCCAGTAGAAACTATGGGACTAGCGGGGGCCTATCCTACAATGAGCAGTTCTTC.

This chain joins TRBV4-1 and TRBJ1-2; no definite D call. The V gene lost 2 bases and the J gene lost 6 bases, with 22 bases spanning the gap. The CDR3 covers 17 residues. Germline V gives CDR1 MGHRA, CDR2 YSYEKL. The DNA for the CDR3 is TGCGCCAGCAGCCAATTGGTGGGATCCCTAGACAAGGATGGCTACACCTTC. Encoded protein: CASSQLVGSLDKDGYTF.

DNA for the CDR3: TGTGCCAGCAGCCAAGGACTCCTAGGGGGGACCTACAATGAGCAGTTCTTC. This sequence encodes CASSQGLLGGTYNEQFF. The chain is built from TRBV14 and TRBJ2-1; the D gene could be TRBD1 or TRBD2 (6 bases each). CDR3 length: 17 amino acids. Germline CDR1 SGHDN, CDR2 FVKESK. Trimming took 1 base from V and 2 from J, leaving 15 bases between them.

In its sample, this clone was seen once. This rearrangement joins TRBV9 to TRBJ1-2, with D perhaps TRBD1 (5 bases). Germline CDR1 and CDR2: SGDLS and YYNGEE. The CDR3 consists of 15 residues. Trimming pared 0 bases from V and 6 bases from J, leaving 15 bases between. The CDR3: CASSVATAGTDGYTF. CDR3 DNA: TGTGCCAGCAGCGTAGCAACGGCAGGGACCGATGGCTACACCTTC.